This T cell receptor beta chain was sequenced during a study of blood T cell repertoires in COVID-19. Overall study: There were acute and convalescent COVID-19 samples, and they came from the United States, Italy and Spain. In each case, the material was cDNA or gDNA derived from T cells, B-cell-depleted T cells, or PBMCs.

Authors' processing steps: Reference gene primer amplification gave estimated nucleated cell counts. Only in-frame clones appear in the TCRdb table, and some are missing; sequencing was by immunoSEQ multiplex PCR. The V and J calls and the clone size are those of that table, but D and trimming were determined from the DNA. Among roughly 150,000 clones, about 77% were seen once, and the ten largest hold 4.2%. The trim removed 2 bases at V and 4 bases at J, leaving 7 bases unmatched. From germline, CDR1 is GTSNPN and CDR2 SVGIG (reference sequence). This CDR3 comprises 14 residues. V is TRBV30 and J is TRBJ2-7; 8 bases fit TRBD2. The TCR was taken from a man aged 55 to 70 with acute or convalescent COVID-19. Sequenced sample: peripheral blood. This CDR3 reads CAWSSREGPYEQYF. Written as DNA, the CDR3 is TGTGCCTGGAGTTCCCGGGAGGGCCCGTACGAGCAGTACTTC.